The sequence of this T cell receptor (beta chain) was determined in a study of cytomegalovirus exposure and HLA in healthy donors. Findings of the study overall: The study listed roughly 160 cytomegalovirus-associated TCR beta chains. According to a subsequent analysis, TCR clusters identified in the first cohort showed a tendency to co-occur across the 100 to 150 validation repertoires.

TCRdb's copy holds only in-frame clones and misses some; the assay was immunoSEQ multiplex PCR. The sample has under 400,000 clones; approximately 88% are singletons. The count of this clone is one. The antigen is not known. This CDR3 has 14 amino acids. CDR1 and CDR2 (germline): MGHRA, YSYEKL. The germline V and J ends were trimmed by 0 bases and 4 bases, with 9 bases remaining between them. The receptor was derived from a man aged 25 to 40 in good health and CMV-seronegative. Sequenced input: PBMCs. This chain uses TRBV4-1 with TRBJ1-2; D perhaps matches TRBD1 (6 bases). The CDR3 DNA follows: TGCGCCAGCAGCCAAGAGGACAGCCTCTATGGCTACACCTTC. Translating it yields CASSQEDSLYGYTF.